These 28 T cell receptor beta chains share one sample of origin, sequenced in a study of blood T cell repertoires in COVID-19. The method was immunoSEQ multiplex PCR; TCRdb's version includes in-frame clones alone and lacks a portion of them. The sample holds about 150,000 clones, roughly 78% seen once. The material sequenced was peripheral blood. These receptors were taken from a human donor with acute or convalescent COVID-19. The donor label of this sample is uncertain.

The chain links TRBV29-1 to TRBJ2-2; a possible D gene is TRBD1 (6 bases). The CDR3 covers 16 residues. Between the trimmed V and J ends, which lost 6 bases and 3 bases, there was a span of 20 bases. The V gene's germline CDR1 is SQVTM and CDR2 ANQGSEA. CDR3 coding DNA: TGCAGCGTCCTGCCGGGACAAAGGGGGTACACCGGGGAGCTGTTTTTT. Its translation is CSVLPGQRGYTGELFF.

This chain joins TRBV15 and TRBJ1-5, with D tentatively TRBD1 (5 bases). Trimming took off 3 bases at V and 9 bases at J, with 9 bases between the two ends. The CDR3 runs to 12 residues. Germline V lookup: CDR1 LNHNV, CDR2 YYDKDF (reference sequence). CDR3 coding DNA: TGTGCCACCAGCAGGGACACAGGGCCCCAGCATTTT. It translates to CATSRDTGPQHF. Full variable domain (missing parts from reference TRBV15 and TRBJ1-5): DAMVIQNPRYQVTQFGKPVTLSCSQTLNHNVMYWYQQKSSQAPKLLFHYYDKDFNNEADTPDNFQSRRPNTSFCFLDIRSPGLGDTAMYLCATSRDTGPQHFGDGTRLSIL.

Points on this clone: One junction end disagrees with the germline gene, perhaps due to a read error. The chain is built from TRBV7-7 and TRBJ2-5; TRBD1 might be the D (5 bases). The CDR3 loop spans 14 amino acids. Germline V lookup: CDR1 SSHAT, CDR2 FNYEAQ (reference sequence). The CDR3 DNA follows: TGTGCTAGCAGCTTTACACCGGCAGGGGAGACCCAGTACTTC. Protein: CASSFTPAGETQYF.

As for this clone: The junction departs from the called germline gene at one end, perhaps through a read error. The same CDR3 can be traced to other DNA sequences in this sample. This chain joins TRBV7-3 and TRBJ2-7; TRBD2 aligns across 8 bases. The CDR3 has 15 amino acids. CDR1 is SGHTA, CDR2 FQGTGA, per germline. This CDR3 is CASSLELAGNYEQYF. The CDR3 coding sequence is TGTGCCAGCAGCTTAGAGTTAGCGGGGAACTACGAGCAGTATTTC.

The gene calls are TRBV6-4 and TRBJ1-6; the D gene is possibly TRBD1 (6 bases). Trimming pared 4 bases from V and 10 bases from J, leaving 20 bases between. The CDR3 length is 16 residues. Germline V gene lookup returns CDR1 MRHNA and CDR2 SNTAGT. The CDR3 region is CASSAFGGGGHSPLHF. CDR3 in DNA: TGTGCCAGCAGTGCCTTCGGAGGGGGAGGGCACTCACCCCTCCACTTT.

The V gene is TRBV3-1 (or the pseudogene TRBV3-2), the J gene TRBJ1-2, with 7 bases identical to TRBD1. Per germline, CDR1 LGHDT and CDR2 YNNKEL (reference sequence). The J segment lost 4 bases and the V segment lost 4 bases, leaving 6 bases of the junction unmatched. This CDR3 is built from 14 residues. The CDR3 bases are TGTGCCAGCAGCCCCAGACAGGGTACCTATGGCTACACCTTC. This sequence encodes CASSPRQGTYGYTF.

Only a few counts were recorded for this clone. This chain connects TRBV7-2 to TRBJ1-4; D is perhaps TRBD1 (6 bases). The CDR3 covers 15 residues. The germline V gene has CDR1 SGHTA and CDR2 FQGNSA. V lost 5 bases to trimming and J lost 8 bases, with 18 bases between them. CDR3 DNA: TGTGCCAGCAGCCCCGACCTGGGGGCGCGGGAAAAACTGTTTTTT. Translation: CASSPDLGAREKLFF. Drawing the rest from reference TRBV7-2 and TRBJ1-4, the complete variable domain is GAGVSQSPSNKVTEKGKDVELRCDPISGHTALYWYRQSLGQGLEFLIYFQGNSAPDKSGLPSDRFSAERTGGSVSTLTIQRTQQEDSAVYLCASSPDLGAREKLFFGSGTQLSVL.

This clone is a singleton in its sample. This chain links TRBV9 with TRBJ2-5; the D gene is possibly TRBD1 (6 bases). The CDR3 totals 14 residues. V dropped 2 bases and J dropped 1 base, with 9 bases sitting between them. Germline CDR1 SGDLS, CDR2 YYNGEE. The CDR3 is CASSVSRGQETQYF. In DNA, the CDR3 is TGTGCCAGCAGCGTGTCCAGGGGCCAAGAGACCCAGTACTTC. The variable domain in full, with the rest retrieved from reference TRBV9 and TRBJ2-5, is DSGVTQTPKHLITATGQRVTLRCSPRSGDLSVYWYQQSLDQGLQFLIQYYNGEERAKGNILERFSAQQFPDLHSELNLSSLELGDSALYFCASSVSRGQETQYFGPGTRLLVL.

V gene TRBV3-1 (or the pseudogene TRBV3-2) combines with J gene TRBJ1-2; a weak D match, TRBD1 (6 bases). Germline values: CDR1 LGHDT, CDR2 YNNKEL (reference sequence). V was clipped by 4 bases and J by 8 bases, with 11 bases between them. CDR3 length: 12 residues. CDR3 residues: CASSPRGFGYTF. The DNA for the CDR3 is TGTGCCAGCAGCCCCAGGGGCTTCGGCTACACCTTC.

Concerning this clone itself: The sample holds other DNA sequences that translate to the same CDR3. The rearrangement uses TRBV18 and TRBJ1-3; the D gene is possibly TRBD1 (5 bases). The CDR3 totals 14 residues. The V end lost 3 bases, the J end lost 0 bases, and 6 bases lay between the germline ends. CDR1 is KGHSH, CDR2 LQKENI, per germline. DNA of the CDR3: TGTGCCAGCTCACCGCAGGGCTCTGGAAACACCATATATTTT. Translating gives CASSPQGSGNTIYF. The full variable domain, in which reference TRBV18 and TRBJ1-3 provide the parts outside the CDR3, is NAGVMQNPRHLVRRRGQEARLRCSPMKGHSHVYWYRQLPEEGLKFMVYLQKENIIDESGMPKERFSAEFPKEGPSILRIQQVVRGDSAAYFCASSPQGSGNTIYFGEGSWLTVV.

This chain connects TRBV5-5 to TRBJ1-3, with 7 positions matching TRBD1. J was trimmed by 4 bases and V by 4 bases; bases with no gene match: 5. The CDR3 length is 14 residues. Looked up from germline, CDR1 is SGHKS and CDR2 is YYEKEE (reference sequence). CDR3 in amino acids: CASSAETGGNTIYF. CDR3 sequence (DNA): TGTGCCAGCAGCGCCGAGACAGGGGGAAACACCATATATTTT.

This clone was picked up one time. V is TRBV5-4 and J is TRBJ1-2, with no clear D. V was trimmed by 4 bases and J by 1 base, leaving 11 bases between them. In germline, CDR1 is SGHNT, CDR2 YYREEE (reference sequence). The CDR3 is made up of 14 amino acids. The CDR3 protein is CASSLPGNNYGYTF. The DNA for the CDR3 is TGTGCCAGCAGCCTTCCCGGGAATAACTATGGCTACACCTTC.

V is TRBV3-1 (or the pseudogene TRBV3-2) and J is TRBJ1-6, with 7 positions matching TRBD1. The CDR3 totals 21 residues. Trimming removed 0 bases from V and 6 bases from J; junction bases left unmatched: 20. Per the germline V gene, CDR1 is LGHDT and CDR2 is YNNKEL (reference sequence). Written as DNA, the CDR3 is TGTGCCAGCAGCCAAGAGATGGCAACCATGGGGACAGAAAGCCTTAATTCACCCCTCCACTTT. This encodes CASSQEMATMGTESLNSPLHF.

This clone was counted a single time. The CDR3 loop is CASSLDRVSNQPQHF. The CDR3 DNA reads TGTGCCAGCAGCCTGGACAGGGTGAGCAATCAGCCCCAGCATTTT. V usage is TRBV7-9 and J usage is TRBJ1-5; 8 positions agree with TRBD1. The germline V gene encodes CDR1 SEHNR and CDR2 FQNEAQ (reference sequence). The ends lost 5 bases at V and 1 base at J; junction bases unmatched: 4. This CDR3 contains 15 residues.

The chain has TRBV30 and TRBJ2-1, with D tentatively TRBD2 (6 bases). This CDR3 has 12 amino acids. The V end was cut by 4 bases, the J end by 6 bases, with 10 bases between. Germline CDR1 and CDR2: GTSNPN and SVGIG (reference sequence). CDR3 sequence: CAWKGLPNEQFF. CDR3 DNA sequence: TGTGCCTGGAAGGGACTCCCCAATGAGCAGTTCTTC. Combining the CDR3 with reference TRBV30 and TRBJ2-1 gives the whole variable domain SQTIHQWPATLVQPVGSPLSLECTVEGTSNPNLYWYRQAAGRGLQLLFYSVGIGQISSEVPQNLSASRPQDRQFILSSKKLLLSDSGFYLCAWKGLPNEQFFGPGTRLTVL.

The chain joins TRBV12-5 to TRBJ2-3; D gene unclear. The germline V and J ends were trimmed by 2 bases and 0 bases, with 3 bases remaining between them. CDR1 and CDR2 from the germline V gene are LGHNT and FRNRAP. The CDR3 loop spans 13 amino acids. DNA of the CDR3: TGTGCTAGTGGTTTGTCGAGCACAGATACGCAGTATTTT. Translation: CASGLSSTDTQYF.

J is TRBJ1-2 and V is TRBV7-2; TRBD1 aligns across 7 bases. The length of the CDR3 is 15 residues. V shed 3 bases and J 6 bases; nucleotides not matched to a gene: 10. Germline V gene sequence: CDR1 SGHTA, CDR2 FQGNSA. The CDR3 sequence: CASSLTIQGRDGYTF. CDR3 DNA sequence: TGTGCCAGCAGCTTGACGATACAGGGGCGGGATGGCTACACCTTC.

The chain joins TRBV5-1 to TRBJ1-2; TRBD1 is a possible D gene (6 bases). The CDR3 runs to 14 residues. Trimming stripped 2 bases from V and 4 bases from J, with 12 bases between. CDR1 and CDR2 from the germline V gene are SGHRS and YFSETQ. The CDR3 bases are TGCGCCAGCAGCTTCCAGGACAGTTCCTATGGCTACACCTTC. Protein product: CASSFQDSSYGYTF.

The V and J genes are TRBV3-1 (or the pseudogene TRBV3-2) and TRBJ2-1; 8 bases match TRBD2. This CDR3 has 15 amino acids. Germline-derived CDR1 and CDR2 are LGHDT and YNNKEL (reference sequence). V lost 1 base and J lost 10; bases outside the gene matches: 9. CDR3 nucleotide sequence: TGTGCCAGCAGCCAAGCGTCGAGCGGGGGCGGGGAGCAGTTCTTC. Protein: CASSQASSGGGEQFF.

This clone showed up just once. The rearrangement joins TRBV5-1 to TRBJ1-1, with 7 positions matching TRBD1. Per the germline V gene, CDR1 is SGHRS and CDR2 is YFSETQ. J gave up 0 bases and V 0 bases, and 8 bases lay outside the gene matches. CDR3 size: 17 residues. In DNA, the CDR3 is TGCGCCAGCAGCTTGGAGCAGGGGGTAAACATGAACACTGAAGCTTTCTTT. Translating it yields CASSLEQGVNMNTEAFF.

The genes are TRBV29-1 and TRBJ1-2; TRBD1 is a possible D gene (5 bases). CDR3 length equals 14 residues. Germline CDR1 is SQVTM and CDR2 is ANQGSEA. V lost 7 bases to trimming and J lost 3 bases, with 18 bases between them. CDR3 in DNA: TGCAGCGCCACGTCCGGGGGGGAGGACTATGGCTACACCTTC. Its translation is CSATSGGEDYGYTF.

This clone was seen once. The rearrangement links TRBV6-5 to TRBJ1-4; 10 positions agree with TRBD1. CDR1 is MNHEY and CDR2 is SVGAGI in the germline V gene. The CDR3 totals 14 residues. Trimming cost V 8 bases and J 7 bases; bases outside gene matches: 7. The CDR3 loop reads CASRWTGGVEKLFF. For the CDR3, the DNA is TGTGCCAGCCGTTGGACAGGGGGGGTTGAAAAACTGTTTTTT.

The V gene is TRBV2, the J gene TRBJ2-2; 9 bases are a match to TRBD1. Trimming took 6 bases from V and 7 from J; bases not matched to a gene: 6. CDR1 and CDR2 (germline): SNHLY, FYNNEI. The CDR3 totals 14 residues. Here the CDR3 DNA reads TGTGCCAGCAGGATACAGGGGGCGTTCGGGGAGCTGTTTTTT. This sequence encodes CASRIQGAFGELFF.

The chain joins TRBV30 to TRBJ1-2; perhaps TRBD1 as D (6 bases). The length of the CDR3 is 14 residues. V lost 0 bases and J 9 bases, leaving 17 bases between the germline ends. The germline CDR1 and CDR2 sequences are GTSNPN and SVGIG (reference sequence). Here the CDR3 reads CAWSVGGNRDSYTF. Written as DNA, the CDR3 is TGTGCCTGGAGTGTGGGGGGGAACAGGGATAGCTACACCTTC.

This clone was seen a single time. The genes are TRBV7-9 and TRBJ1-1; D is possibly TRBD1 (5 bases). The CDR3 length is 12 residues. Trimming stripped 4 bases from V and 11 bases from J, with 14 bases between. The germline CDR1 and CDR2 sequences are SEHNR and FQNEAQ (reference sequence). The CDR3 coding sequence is TGTGCCAGCAGCTCTGGGGCTGGGTTTGCTTTCTTT. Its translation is CASSSGAGFAFF.

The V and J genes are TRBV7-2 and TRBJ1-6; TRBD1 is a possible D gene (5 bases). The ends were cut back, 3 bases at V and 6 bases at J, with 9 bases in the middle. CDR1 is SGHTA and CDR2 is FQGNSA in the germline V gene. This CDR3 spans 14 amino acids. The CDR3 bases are TGTGCCAGCAGCTTTCAGGGAGGTAATTCACCCCTCCACTTT. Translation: CASSFQGGNSPLHF.

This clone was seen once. The CDR3 region is CASSLQENTEAFF. CDR3 bases: TGTGCCAGCAGCTTACAGGAGAACACTGAAGCTTTCTTT. This sequence joins TRBV11-3 and TRBJ1-1; D unresolved. The CDR3 consists of 13 residues. The germline V gene encodes CDR1 SGHNT and CDR2 YENEEA. V lost 2 bases to trimming and J lost 1 base, with 5 bases between them.

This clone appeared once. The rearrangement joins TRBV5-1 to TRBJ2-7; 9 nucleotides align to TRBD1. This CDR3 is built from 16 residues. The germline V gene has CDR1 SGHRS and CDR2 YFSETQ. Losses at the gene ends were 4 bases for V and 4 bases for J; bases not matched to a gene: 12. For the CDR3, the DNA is TGCGCCAGCAGCCCTAAAACGACAGGGGGAATTTACGAGCAGTACTTC. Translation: CASSPKTTGGIYEQYF.